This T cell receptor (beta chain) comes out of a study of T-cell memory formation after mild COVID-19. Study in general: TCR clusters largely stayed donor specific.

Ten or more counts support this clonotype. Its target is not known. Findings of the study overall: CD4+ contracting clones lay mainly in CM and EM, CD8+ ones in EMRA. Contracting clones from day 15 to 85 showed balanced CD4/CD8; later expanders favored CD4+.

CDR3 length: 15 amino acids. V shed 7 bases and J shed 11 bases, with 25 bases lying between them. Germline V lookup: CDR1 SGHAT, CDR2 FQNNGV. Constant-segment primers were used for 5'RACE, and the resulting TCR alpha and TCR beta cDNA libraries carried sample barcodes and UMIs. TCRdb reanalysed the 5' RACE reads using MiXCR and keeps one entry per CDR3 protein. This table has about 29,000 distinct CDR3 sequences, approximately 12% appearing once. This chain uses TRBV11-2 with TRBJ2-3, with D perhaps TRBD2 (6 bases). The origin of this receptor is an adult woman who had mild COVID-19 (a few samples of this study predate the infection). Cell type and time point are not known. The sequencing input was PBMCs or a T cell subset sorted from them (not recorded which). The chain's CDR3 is CASTLEGGALGGQYF. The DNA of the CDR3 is TGTGCCAGCACCTTGGAGGGCGGGGCTTTGGGGGGGCAGTATTTT.